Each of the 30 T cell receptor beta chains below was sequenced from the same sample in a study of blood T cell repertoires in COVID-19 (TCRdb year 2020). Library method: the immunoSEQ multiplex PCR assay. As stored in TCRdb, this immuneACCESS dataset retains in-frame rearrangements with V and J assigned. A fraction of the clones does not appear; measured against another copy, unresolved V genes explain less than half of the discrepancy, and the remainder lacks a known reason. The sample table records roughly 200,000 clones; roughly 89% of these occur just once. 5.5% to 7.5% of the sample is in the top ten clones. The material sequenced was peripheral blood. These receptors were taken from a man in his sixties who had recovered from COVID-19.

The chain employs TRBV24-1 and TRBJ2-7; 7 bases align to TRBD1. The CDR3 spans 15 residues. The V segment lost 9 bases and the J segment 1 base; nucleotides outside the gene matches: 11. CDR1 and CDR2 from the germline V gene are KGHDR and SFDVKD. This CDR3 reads CATQSGQVGSYEQYF. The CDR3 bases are TGTGCCACCCAAAGCGGACAGGTTGGTTCCTACGAGCAGTACTTC.

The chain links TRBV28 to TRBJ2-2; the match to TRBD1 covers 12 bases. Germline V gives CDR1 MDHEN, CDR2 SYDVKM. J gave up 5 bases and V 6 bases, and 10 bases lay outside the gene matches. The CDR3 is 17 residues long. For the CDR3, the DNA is TGTGCCAGCAGCAAGCCCTTGGGACAGGGGGCTACCGGGGAGCTGTTTTTT. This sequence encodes CASSKPLGQGATGELFF.

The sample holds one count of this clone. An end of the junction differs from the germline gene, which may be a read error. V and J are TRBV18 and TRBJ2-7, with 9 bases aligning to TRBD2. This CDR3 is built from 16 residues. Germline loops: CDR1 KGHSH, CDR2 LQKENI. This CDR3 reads CASSPKLGTSSHEQYF. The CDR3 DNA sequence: TGTGCCAGCTCACCAAAGTTGGGGACTAGCTCCCACGAGCAGTACTTC.

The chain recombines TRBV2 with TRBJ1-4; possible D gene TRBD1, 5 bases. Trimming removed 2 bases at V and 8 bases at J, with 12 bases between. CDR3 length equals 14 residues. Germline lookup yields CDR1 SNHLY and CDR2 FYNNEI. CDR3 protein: CASSERSGSEKLFF. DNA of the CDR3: TGTGCCAGCAGTGAAAGGTCAGGGTCAGAAAAACTGTTTTTT.

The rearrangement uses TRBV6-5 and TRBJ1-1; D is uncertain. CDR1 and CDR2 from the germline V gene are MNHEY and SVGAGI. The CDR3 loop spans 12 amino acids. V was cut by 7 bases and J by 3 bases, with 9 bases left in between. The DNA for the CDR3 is TGTGCCAGCAAAGTACAGTACACTGAAGCTTTCTTT. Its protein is CASKVQYTEAFF.

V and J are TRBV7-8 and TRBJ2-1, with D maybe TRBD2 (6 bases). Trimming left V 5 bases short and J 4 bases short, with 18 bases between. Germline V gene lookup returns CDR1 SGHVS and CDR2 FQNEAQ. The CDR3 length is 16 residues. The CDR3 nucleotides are TGTGCCAGCAGCCCGCGACGGGGGAGGATTTACAATGAGCAGTTCTTC. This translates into CASSPRRGRIYNEQFF.

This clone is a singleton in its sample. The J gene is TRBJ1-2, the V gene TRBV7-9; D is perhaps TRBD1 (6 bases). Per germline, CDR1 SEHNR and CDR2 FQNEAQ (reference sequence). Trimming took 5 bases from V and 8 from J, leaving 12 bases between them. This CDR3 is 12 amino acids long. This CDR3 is CASSRDINGYTF. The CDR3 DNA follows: TGTGCCAGCAGCCGGGACATTAACGGCTACACCTTC.

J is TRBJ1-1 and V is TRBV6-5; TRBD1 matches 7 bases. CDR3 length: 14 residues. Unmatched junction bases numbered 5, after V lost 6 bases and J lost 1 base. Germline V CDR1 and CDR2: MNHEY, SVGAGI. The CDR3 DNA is TGTGCCAGCAGGGCGGACAGGAAGAACACTGAAGCTTTCTTT. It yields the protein CASRADRKNTEAFF.

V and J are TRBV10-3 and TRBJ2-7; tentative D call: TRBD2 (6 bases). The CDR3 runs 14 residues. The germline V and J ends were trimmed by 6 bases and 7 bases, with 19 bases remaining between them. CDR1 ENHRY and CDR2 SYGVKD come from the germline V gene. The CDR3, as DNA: TGTGCCATCAGCACACTCGGAGGGGCGGGGGAGCAGTACTTC. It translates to CAISTLGGAGEQYF.

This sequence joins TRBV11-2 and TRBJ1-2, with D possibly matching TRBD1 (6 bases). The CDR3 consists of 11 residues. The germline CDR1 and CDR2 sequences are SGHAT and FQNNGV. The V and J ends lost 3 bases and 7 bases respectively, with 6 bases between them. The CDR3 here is CASSFRGGYTF. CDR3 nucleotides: TGTGCCAGCAGCTTCAGGGGTGGCTACACCTTC.

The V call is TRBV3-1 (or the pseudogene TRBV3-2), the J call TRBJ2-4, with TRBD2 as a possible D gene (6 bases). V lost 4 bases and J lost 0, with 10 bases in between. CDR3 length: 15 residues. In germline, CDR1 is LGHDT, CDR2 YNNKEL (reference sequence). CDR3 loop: CASSPEGLAKNIQYF. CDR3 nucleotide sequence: TGTGCCAGCAGCCCCGAGGGACTAGCCAAAAACATTCAGTACTTC.

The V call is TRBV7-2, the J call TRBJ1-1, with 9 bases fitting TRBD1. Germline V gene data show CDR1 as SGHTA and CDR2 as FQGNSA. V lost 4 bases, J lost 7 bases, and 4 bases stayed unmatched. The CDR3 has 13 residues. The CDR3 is CASSSDRGGEAFF. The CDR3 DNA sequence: TGTGCCAGCAGCTCGGACAGGGGAGGTGAAGCTTTCTTT.

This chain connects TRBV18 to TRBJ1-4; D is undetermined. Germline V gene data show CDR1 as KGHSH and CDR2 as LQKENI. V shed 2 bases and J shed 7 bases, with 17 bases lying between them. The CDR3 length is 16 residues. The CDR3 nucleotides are TGTGCCAGCTCACCAGGTCCCAGCGGAGGTGGTGAAAAACTGTTTTTT. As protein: CASSPGPSGGGEKLFF.

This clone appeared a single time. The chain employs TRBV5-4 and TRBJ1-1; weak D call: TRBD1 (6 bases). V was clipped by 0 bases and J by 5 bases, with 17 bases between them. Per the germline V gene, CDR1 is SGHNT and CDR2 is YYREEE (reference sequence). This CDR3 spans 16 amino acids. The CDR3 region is CASSLAYSGVRTEAFF. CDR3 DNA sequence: TGTGCCAGCAGCTTGGCGTATTCAGGGGTGAGGACTGAAGCTTTCTTT.

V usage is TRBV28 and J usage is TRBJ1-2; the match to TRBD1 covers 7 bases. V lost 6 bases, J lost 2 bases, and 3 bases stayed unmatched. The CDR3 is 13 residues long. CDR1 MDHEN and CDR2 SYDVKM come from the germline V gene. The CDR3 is CASRLGQNYGYTF. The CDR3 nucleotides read TGTGCCAGCAGGCTGGGACAGAACTATGGCTACACCTTC.

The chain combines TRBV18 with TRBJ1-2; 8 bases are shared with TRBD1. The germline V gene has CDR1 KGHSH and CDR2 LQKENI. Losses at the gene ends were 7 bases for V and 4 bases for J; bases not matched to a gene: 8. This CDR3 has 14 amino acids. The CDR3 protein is CASLPTGAIYGYTF. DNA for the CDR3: TGTGCCAGCTTACCGACAGGGGCCATCTATGGCTACACCTTC.

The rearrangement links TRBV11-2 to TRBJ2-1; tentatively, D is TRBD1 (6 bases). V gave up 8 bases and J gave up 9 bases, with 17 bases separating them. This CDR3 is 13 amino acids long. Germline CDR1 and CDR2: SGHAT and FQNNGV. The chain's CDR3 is CASSDRLQGEQFF. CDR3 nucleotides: TGTGCCAGCTCCGACAGGCTGCAAGGTGAGCAGTTCTTC.

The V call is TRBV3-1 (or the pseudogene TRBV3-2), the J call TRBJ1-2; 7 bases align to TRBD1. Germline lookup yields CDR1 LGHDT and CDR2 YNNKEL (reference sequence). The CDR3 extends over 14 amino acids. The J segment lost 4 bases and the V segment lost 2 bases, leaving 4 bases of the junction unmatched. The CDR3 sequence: CASSQTRDSYGYTF. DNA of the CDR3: TGTGCCAGCAGCCAAACCCGGGACAGCTATGGCTACACCTTC.

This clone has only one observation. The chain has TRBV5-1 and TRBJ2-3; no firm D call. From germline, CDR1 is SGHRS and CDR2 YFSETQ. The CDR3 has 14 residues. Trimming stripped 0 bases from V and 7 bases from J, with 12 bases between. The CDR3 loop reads CASSLDPGSNTQYF. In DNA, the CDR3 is TGCGCCAGCAGCTTGGATCCGGGTTCGAATACGCAGTATTTT.

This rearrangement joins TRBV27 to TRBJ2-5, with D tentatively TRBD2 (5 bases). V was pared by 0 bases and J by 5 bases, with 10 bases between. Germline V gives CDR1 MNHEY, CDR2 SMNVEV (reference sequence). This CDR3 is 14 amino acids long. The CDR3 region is CASSLSSGKETQYF. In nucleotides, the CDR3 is TGTGCCAGCAGTTTATCATCGGGAAAGGAGACCCAGTACTTC.

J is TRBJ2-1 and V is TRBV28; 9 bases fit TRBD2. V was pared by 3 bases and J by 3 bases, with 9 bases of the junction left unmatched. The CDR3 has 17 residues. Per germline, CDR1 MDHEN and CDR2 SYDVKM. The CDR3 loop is CASSFAGGPQNYNEQFF. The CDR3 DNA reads TGTGCCAGCAGTTTTGCGGGAGGGCCCCAAAACTACAATGAGCAGTTCTTC.

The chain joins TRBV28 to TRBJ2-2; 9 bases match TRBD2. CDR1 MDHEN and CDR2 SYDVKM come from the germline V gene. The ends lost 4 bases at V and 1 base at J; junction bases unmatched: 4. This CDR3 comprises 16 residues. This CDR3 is CASSSGTSLNTGELFF. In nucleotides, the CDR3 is TGTGCCAGCAGTTCCGGGACTAGCTTGAACACCGGGGAGCTGTTTTTT.

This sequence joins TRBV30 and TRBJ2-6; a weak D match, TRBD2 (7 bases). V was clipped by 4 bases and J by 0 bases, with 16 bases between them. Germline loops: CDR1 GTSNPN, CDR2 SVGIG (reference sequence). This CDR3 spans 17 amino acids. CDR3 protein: CAWTRGGVSSGANVLTF. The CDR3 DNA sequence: TGTGCCTGGACCCGCGGGGGCGTCAGCTCTGGGGCCAACGTCCTGACTTTC.

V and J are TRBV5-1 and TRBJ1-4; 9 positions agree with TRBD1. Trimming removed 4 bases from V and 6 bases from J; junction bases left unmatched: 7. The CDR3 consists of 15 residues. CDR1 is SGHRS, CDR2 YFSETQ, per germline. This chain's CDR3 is CASSPPTGGDEKLFF. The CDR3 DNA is TGCGCCAGCAGCCCACCGACAGGGGGGGATGAAAAACTGTTTTTT. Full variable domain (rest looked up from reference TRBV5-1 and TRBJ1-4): KAGVTQTPRYLIKTRGQQVTLSCSPISGHRSVSWYQQTPGQGLQFLFEYFSETQRNKGNFPGRFSGRQFSNSRSEMNVSTLELGDSALYLCASSPPTGGDEKLFFGSGTQLSVL.

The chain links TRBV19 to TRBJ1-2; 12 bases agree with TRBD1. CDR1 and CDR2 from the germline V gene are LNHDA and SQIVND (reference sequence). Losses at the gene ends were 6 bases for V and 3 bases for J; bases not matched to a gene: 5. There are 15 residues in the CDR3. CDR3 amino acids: CASRAGTGGDYGYTF. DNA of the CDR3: TGTGCCAGTAGGGCCGGGACAGGGGGCGACTATGGCTACACCTTC.

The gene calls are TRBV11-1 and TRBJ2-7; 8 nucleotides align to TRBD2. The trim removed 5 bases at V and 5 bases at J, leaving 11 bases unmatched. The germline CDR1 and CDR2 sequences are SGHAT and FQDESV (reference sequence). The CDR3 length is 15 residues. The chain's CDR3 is CASSRAGGASNEQYF. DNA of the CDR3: TGTGCCAGCAGCCGTGCCGGGGGGGCCTCGAACGAGCAGTACTTC.

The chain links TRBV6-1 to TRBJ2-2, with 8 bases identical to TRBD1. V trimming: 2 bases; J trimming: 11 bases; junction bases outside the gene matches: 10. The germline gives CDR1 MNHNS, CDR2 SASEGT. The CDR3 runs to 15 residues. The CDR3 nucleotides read TGTGCCAGCAGTGAATTGGGGCAGGGGGCTTTTGAGCTGTTTTTT. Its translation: CASSELGQGAFELFF.

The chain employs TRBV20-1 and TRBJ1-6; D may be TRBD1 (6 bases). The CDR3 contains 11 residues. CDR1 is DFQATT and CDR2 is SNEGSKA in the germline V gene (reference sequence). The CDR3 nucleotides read TGCGGAGTGACCTCAGGGGTCCCCCTCCACTTT. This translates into CGVTSGVPLHF.

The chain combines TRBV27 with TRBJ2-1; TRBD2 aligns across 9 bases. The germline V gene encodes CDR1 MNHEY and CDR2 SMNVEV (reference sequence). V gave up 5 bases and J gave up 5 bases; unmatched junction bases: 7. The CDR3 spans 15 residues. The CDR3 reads CASSPGVAGDNEQFF. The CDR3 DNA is TGTGCCAGCAGTCCCGGGGTAGCGGGGGACAATGAGCAGTTCTTC.

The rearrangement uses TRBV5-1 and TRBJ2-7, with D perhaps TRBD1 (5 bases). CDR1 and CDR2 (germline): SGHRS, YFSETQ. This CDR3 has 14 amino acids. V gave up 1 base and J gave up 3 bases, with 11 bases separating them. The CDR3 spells CASSLSRVNYEQYF. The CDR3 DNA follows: TGCGCCAGCAGCTTGTCCAGGGTTAACTACGAGCAGTACTTC.